The 20 T cell receptor beta chains below all came from one sample that was sequenced in a study of blood T cell repertoires in COVID-19. This table comes from immunoSEQ multiplex PCR, and its TCRdb copy is limited to in-frame clones, with some not included. The repertoire holds 310,000 or so clones, with more than 75% as singletons. The sequencing sample was made of peripheral blood. These TCRs come from a woman aged 45 to 65 with active or convalescent COVID-19.

The chain's CDR3 is CASSQGTGRAFF. The CDR3 nucleotides are TGTGCCAGCAGCCAAGGTACAGGGCGGGCTTTCTTT. This chain connects TRBV4-2 to TRBJ1-1, with D maybe TRBD1 (6 bases). CDR3 length: 12 residues. Trimming shortened V by 1 base and J by 11 bases, and 11 bases separated the two germline ends. Germline CDR1 LGHNA, CDR2 YNFKEQ.

The chain carries TRBV4-2 and TRBJ1-4; D is undetermined. The CDR3 length is 13 residues. The V gene's germline CDR1 is LGHNA and CDR2 YNFKEQ. V dropped 0 bases and J dropped 8 bases, with 7 bases sitting between them. The CDR3 DNA follows: TGTGCCAGCAGCCAAGATCGCGCGGAAAAACTGTTTTTT. Its protein product is CASSQDRAEKLFF.

This chain links TRBV5-1 with TRBJ2-7; 8 nucleotides match TRBD1. After removal of 3 bases from V and 3 bases from J, the junction contained 5 bases not matched to a gene. The CDR3 has 14 residues. Germline CDR1 and CDR2: SGHRS and YFSETQ. The CDR3: CASSSDRGVYEQYF. CDR3 nucleotides: TGCGCCAGCAGCTCCGACAGGGGTGTCTACGAGCAGTACTTC.

The chain joins TRBV2 to TRBJ2-3, with 7 positions matching TRBD2. CDR1 SNHLY and CDR2 FYNNEI come from the germline V gene. J lost 1 base, V lost 4 bases, and 5 bases had no gene match. CDR3 length: 15 residues. CDR3 DNA: TGTGCCAGCAGTGGGACTCGGGGGGGCACAGATACGCAGTATTTT. Translating it yields CASSGTRGGTDTQYF.

This clone has just one count. CDR3 in amino acids: CASSPRTGRSTDTQYF. The CDR3 coding sequence is TGTGCCAGCAGTCCCCGGACAGGGAGAAGTACAGATACGCAGTATTTT. V and J are TRBV27 and TRBJ2-3; 8 bases align to TRBD1. The germline V gene has CDR1 MNHEY and CDR2 SMNVEV (reference sequence). This CDR3 comprises 16 residues. V dropped 5 bases and J dropped 3; count of bases not matched to a gene: 10.

The chain uses TRBV21-1 and TRBJ1-5. TRBV21-1 counts as a pseudogene. The CDR3 runs to 12 residues. The CDR3 region is CASRGFCAPQHF. CDR3 nucleotides: TGTGCCAGCCGGGGGTTTTGTGCGCCCCAGCATTTT.

J is TRBJ1-5 and V is TRBV4-1, with D perhaps TRBD1 (6 bases). Germline V CDR1 and CDR2: MGHRA, YSYEKL. V was shortened by 2 bases and J by 7 bases, with 15 bases between the two germline ends. There are 15 residues in the CDR3. This CDR3 is CASSQWAGVWQPQHF. CDR3 in DNA: TGCGCCAGCAGCCAATGGGCAGGGGTTTGGCAGCCCCAGCATTTT.

This clone was picked up a small number of times. The chain is built from TRBV30 and TRBJ1-1, with 8 nucleotides matching TRBD1. The V segment lost 7 bases and the J segment 1 base; nucleotides outside the gene matches: 5. The CDR3 sequence is 13 residues long. CDR1 GTSNPN and CDR2 SVGIG come from the germline V gene (reference sequence). The CDR3 spells CASTQGANTEAFF. The CDR3 DNA is TGTGCCTCCACTCAGGGGGCGAACACTGAAGCTTTCTTT.

The chain uses TRBV27 and TRBJ1-5; D not resolved. CDR3 length: 9 amino acids. CDR1 MNHEY and CDR2 SMNVEV come from the germline V gene (reference sequence). The CDR3 spells CGPNQPQHF. CDR3 in DNA: TGTGGGCCCAATCAGCCCCAGCATTTT.

This sequence joins TRBV19 and TRBJ2-3, with D perhaps TRBD2 (5 bases). The V end lost 6 bases, the J end lost 4 bases, and 11 bases lay between the germline ends. The CDR3 totals 13 residues. Germline V gene sequence: CDR1 LNHDA, CDR2 SQIVND (reference sequence). The CDR3 DNA follows: TGTGCCAGTAGCGGGGTGGGCCCAGATACGCAGTATTTT. This sequence encodes CASSGVGPDTQYF.

This sequence joins TRBV29-1 and TRBJ1-1; D gene unclear. Germline-derived CDR1 and CDR2 are SQVTM and ANQGSEA. V was pared by 1 base and J by 0 bases, with 9 bases between. The CDR3 loop spans 14 amino acids. CDR3 bases: TGCAGCGTTGAAGGTCCGCGGATGAACACTGAAGCTTTCTTT. Translation gives CSVEGPRMNTEAFF.

V is TRBV4-2 and J is TRBJ1-1; the D gene is possibly TRBD1 (5 bases). V lost 0 bases and J lost 5, with 13 bases in between. Germline lookup yields CDR1 LGHNA and CDR2 YNFKEQ. CDR3 length: 15 residues. CDR3 DNA: TGTGCCAGCAGCCAAGACCCCAGGGTTCGGACTGAAGCTTTCTTT. Protein sequence: CASSQDPRVRTEAFF.

The rearrangement links TRBV27 to TRBJ1-4, with D uncertain. V dropped 5 bases and J dropped 5 bases, with 6 bases sitting between them. This CDR3 region has 12 residues. Germline V gene sequence: CDR1 MNHEY, CDR2 SMNVEV (reference sequence). The CDR3 region has the DNA TGTGCCAGCAGTCAGGCGAATGAAAAACTGTTTTTT. It specifies CASSQANEKLFF.

The chain links TRBV5-4 to TRBJ2-1, with a possible D match to TRBD2 (6 bases). V lost 2 bases and J lost 4, with 16 bases in between. The length of the CDR3 is 16 residues. The germline V gene has CDR1 SGHNT and CDR2 YYREEE (reference sequence). This chain's CDR3 is CASSLVSAGGYNEQFF. In nucleotides, the CDR3 is TGTGCCAGCAGCTTAGTTTCGGCTGGAGGGTACAATGAGCAGTTCTTC.

About this clone: At the DNA level, this CDR3 is encoded by other sequences in the same sample as well. In DNA, the CDR3 is TGTGCCAGCAGCGTCGCGACAGGGGAGGTCTACGAGCAGTACTTC. Encoded protein: CASSVATGEVYEQYF. The V call is TRBV9, the J call TRBJ2-7; 8 bases map to TRBD1. Trimming at V came to 2 bases and at J to 3 bases, leaving 7 bases not matched to a gene. Germline-derived CDR1 and CDR2 are SGDLS and YYNGEE. The CDR3 loop spans 15 amino acids.

This chain uses TRBV5-4 with TRBJ1-2; possible D gene TRBD1, 5 bases. From germline, CDR1 is SGHNT and CDR2 YYREEE (reference sequence). The V gene lost 2 bases and the J gene lost 7 bases, with 15 bases spanning the gap. The CDR3 covers 14 residues. CDR3 bases: TGTGCCAGCAGCTTAACGGCAGGGAATAGTGGCTACACCTTC. Protein: CASSLTAGNSGYTF.

This CDR3 is CASSFSDSSQHF. CDR3 bases: TGTGCCAGCAGCTTCAGCGACAGCTCCCAGCATTTT. The V and J genes are TRBV7-9 and TRBJ1-5; D is perhaps TRBD1 (5 bases). Germline CDR1 and CDR2: SEHNR and FQNEAQ (reference sequence). Trimming left V 3 bases short and J 11 bases short, with 11 bases between. The CDR3 is 12 residues long.

This sequence joins TRBV4-3 and TRBJ1-2; D is ambiguous. The germline V and J ends were trimmed by 0 bases and 6 bases, with 17 bases remaining between them. Germline CDR1 and CDR2: LGHNA and YSLEER. The CDR3 consists of 16 residues. CDR3 DNA sequence: TGCGCCAGCAGCCAAGATCCGGGAGGACTGGTTAATGGCTACACCTTC. Its translation is CASSQDPGGLVNGYTF.

The rearrangement joins TRBV19 to TRBJ1-1; D is unclear. CDR3 length: 13 residues. Trimming shortened V by 1 base and J by 9 bases, and 12 bases separated the two germline ends. CDR1 is LNHDA, CDR2 SQIVND, per germline (reference sequence). The CDR3 region has the DNA TGTGCCAGTAGTATAGGTGCGGCGACGAAAGCTTTCTTT. Protein: CASSIGAATKAFF.

V gene TRBV28 combines with J gene TRBJ1-2; no clear D gene. From germline, CDR1 is MDHEN and CDR2 SYDVKM. Trimming removed 3 bases from V and 2 bases from J, with 10 bases in between. This CDR3 contains 14 residues. The chain's CDR3 is CASSFRSRNYGYTF. In nucleotides, the CDR3 is TGTGCCAGCAGTTTTCGGTCGCGGAACTATGGCTACACCTTC.